A selection of T cell receptor beta chains follows, all from one sample in a study of blood T cell repertoires in COVID-19. The assay was immunoSEQ multiplex PCR, and TCRdb's table has in-frame clones only and misses some. This sample yields 250,000 to 300,000 clones, of which 86% are seen a single time; less than 4% belongs to the top ten. Sequences were obtained from peripheral blood. Receptors originate from a young man with active or convalescent COVID-19. Each CDR3 is given with its conserved first and last residue. D genes are given only for firm matches. Clone size is not always given. Where it is, it says once, few, many or a class for expanded clones.

.,TRBD1,TRBJ1-4,TRBV6-5,TGTGCCAGCAGGCGACAGGGAATGGGGGAAAAACTGTTTTTT,CASRRQGMGEKLFF
.,.,TRBJ2-4,TRBV11-2,TGTGCCAGCAGCTCCCCGGACGGGGACATTCAGTACTTC,CASSSPDGDIQYF
few,TRBD1,TRBJ1-4,TRBV2,TGTGCCACGGCAGGGGGCGATGAAAAACTGTTTTTT,CATAGGDEKLFF
.,TRBD1,TRBJ1-5,TRBV27,TGTGCCAGCAGGGGCGGACAGGCCGATCAGCCCCAGCATTTT,CASRGGQADQPQHF
.,.,TRBJ2-5,TRBV5-1,TGCGCCAGCAGCTCCAGCCAAGAGACCCAGTACTTC,CASSSSQETQYF
.,TRBD2,TRBJ2-7,TRBV7-2,TGTGCCAGCAGCTTAGTGGCTAGCGGGAACCCCTACGAGCAGTACTTC,CASSLVASGNPYEQYF
.,TRBD1,TRBJ1-2,TRBV23-1,TGCGCCAGCAGTCAATTATCACAGGGGGTGCGCTATGGCTACACCTTC,CASSQLSQGVRYGYTF
.,.,TRBJ2-5,TRBV28,TGTGCCAGCAGTTATGCGAGAGAGACCCAGTACTTC,CASSYARETQYF
.,TRBD2,TRBJ2-1,TRBV6-5,TGTGCCAGCAGTCTTTTAGCGGGGGTGAATGAGCAGTTCTTC,CASSLLAGVNEQFF
.,TRBD2,TRBJ2-3,TRBV28,TGTGCCAGCAGTTCCCAGAGTTGGCGGGGGGGCATAGATACGCAGTATTTT,CASSSQSWRGGIDTQYF
.,.,TRBJ1-1,TRBV28,TGTGCCAGCAGTGTCGGTGGAGGGGTTGACACTGAAGCTTTCTTT,CASSVGGGVDTEAFF
.,.,TRBJ1-4,TRBV30,TGTGCCTGGAGTACACCTGGAGGTACGACGGATTTT,CAWSTPGGTTDF
.,.,TRBJ1-3,TRBV6-5,TGTGCCGGCCCTGGAAACACCATATATTTT,CAGPGNTIYF
once,.,TRBJ1-2,TRBV27,TGTGCCAGCAGTTTCGCGACGGGGTATGGCTACACCTTC,CASSFATGYGYTF
.,.,TRBJ2-3,TRBV11-2,TGTGCCAGCAGCCCCGGGATATCCACAGATACGCAGTATTTT,CASSPGISTDTQYF
.,TRBD1,TRBJ2-2,TRBV7-9,TGTGCCAGCAGACCGGGACAGGGAATTCTTAACGGGGAGCTGTTTTTT,CASRPGQGILNGELFF
.,TRBD1,TRBJ1-4,TRBV6-1,TGTGCCAGCAGTGTTACAGGGGGCGGTGAAAAACTGTTTTTT,CASSVTGGGEKLFF
.,TRBD1,TRBJ1-4,TRBV10-2,TGCGCCAGCAGTGAGACAGGGGGGGAAAAACTGTTTTTT,CASSETGGEKLFF
.,.,TRBJ1-5,TRBV6-5,TGTGCCAGCAGTTCGGGGGGCGGACAGCCCCAGCATTTT,CASSSGGGQPQHF
.,.,TRBJ2-7,TRBV28,TGTGCCAGCAGTCTGCCTGGAGGGTTCTACGAGCAGTACTTC,CASSLPGGFYEQYF
few,TRBD2,TRBJ2-3,TRBV19,TGTGCCAGTAGTGAACTGACTAGCGGGAGATTAGATACGCAGTATTTT,CASSELTSGRLDTQYF
.,.,TRBJ2-1,TRBV15,TGTGCCACCAGCTCCGTCCGAAGTAGCTCCTACAATGAGCAGTTCTTC,CATSSVRSSSYNEQFF
.,.,TRBJ1-6,TRBV5-4,TGTGCCAGCGGCCGGGACAATAATTCACCCCTCCACTTT,CASGRDNNSPLHF
.,TRBD2,TRBJ2-1,TRBV5-8,TGTGCCAGTACCAAGTGGTTAGCGGGGTACAATGAGCAGTTCTTC,CASTKWLAGYNEQFF